This is a list of T cell receptor beta chains from one sample in a study of blood T cell repertoires in COVID-19. The data were produced by immunoSEQ multiplex PCR, yet TCRdb's version contains in-frame clones alone and is incomplete. The sample yields 150,000 to 200,000 clones, 86% seen once. The sequenced sample consisted of peripheral blood. These receptors were taken from a man between 65 and 79 years old with acute or convalescent COVID-19. The CDR3 runs from the conserved cysteine through the conserved F or W.

J gene | V gene | CDR3 length | CDR3 protein
TRBJ1-6 | TRBV6-5 | 15 | CASSYGTGVNSPLHF
TRBJ1-3 | TRBV4-3 | 15 | CASSQEQEAGNTIYF
TRBJ2-7 | TRBV6-8 | 16 | CASSPFTDRVAYEQYF
TRBJ1-1 | TRBV12-3/TRBV12-4 | 11 | CASSFGGGTFF
TRBJ2-1 | TRBV11-2 | 17 | CASSTRGTLSTYNEQFF
TRBJ2-7 | TRBV29-1 | 11 | CSCGNFDEQYF
TRBJ2-7 | TRBV6-2/TRBV6-3 | 15 | CASSYFASGGDEQYF
TRBJ1-4 | TRBV28 | 15 | CASSRAGGANEKLFF
TRBJ1-5 | TRBV5-1 | 14 | CASSVDRFDQPQHF
TRBJ2-3 | TRBV5-1 | 15 | CASSLARVSTDTQYF
TRBJ1-4 | TRBV28 | 16 | CASSRLQTDPNEKLFF
TRBJ1-2 | TRBV6-5 | 12 | CASRGNSDGYTF
TRBJ2-1 | TRBV9 | 16 | CASSIGSGEAYNEQFF
TRBJ1-2 | TRBV19 | 16 | CASRMGQGAVNYGYTF
TRBJ1-1 | TRBV7-9 | 14 | CASSAGTENTEAFF
TRBJ1-5 | TRBV27 | 16 | CASSPDRGDSNQPQHF
TRBJ2-7 | TRBV4-1 | 16 | CASSLGTSGRLYEQYF
TRBJ2-5 | TRBV5-1 | 13 | CASSFSRQETQYF
TRBJ1-1 | TRBV6-5 | 12 | CASRRTGWEAFF
TRBJ1-1 | TRBV7-9 | 17 | CASSLAQGHDLNTEAFF
TRBJ2-7 | TRBV18 | 13 | CASSPSQGNEQYF
TRBJ2-2 | TRBV5-1 | 15 | CASSFDGEETGELFF
TRBJ1-4 | TRBV21-1 | 17 | CASSQGQTLRTNEKLFF
TRBJ2-3 | TRBV28 | 14 | CASSPLTSTDTQYF
TRBJ1-2 | TRBV5-4 | 14 | CASSLIQSNYGYTF
TRBJ2-7 | TRBV4-3 | 15 | CASSQDWTGGLEQYF
TRBJ2-1 | TRBV10-3 | 15 | CAISGGPQEDNEQFF
TRBJ1-1 | TRBV2 | 13 | CASSERWGQGAFF
TRBJ1-5 | TRBV5-1 | 15 | CASSPGGVSNQPQHF
TRBJ2-5 | TRBV30 | 13 | CAWSVRVLETQYF
TRBJ1-1 | TRBV6-1 | 14 | CASSEARGWTEAFF
TRBJ1-1 | TRBV9 | 13 | CASSVAMNTEAFF
TRBJ2-7 | TRBV11-3 | 14 | CASSRGTNSPEQYF
TRBJ1-4 | TRBV6-5 | 15 | CASSYTGTGGEKLFF
TRBJ2-1 | TRBV7-9 | 15 | CASSFPGQGNNEQFF
TRBJ1-1 | TRBV5-1 | 16 | CASRPTGGAGNTEAFF
TRBJ2-3 | TRBV28 | 19 | CASSLRIGGAISVADTQYF
TRBJ1-3 | TRBV18 | 12 | CASSLRFDTIYF
TRBJ1-2 | TRBV27 | 13 | CAVGQGAFGGYTF
TRBJ2-3 | TRBV9 | 12 | CASSTDTDTQYF
TRBJ1-1 | TRBV12-3/TRBV12-4 | 13 | CASRLTGRTEAFF
TRBJ2-3 | TRBV19 | 14 | CASSIPGVTDTQYF
TRBJ2-1 | TRBV11-3 | 14 | CASSQGGTYNEQFF
TRBJ2-7 | TRBV5-1 | 13 | CASSVPGSDEQYF
TRBJ1-6 | TRBV25-1 | 14 | CASQPRGNNSPLHF
TRBJ2-1 | TRBV5-1 | 15 | CASSLAGAPYNEQFF
TRBJ2-6 | TRBV5-1 | 15 | CASRPVSSGANVLTF
TRBJ2-7 | TRBV28 | 15 | CASSPGTSGNYEQYF
TRBJ2-3 | TRBV11-2 | 15 | CASSSTGVLTDTQYF
TRBJ1-2 | TRBV6-5 | 14 | CASSFIQGPYGYTF
TRBJ2-3 | TRBV5-8 | 15 | CASSLAGGSTDTQYF